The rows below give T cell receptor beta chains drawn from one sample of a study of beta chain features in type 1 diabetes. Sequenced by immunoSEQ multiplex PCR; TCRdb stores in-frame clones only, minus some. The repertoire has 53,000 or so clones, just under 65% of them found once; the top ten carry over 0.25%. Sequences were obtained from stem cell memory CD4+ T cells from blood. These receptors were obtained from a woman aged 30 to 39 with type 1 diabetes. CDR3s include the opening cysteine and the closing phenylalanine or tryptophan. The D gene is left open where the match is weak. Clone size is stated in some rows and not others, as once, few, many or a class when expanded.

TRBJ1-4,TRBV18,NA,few,CASSPPEEKLFF,TGTGCCAGCTCACCCCCGGAGGAAAAACTGTTTTTT
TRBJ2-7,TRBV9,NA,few,CASSTSSASYEQYF,TGTGCCAGCTCCACAAGTAGCGCCTCCTACGAGCAGTACTTC
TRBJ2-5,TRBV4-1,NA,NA,CASSQDSREETQYF,TGCGCCAGCAGCCAAGATTCGAGAGAAGAGACCCAGTACTTC
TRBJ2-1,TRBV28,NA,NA,CASRASGGSENEQFF,TGTGCCAGCAGGGCATCCGGGGGTTCAGAGAATGAGCAGTTCTTC
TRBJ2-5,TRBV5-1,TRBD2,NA,CASSLGLAGRQETQYF,TGCGCCAGCAGCTTGGGACTAGCGGGGCGACAAGAGACCCAGTACTTC
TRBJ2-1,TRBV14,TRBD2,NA,CASSQAASGREFF,TGTGCCAGCAGCCAAGCGGCAAGCGGGAGAGAGTTCTTC
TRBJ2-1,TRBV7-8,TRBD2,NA,CASSFEWAGLAGASHEQFF,TGTGCCAGCAGCTTTGAATGGGCAGGACTAGCGGGAGCGTCGCATGAGCAGTTCTTC
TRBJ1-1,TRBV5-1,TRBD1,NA,CASTAQGMNTEAFF,TGCGCCAGCACCGCACAGGGGATGAACACTGAAGCTTTCTTT
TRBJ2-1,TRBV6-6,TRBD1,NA,CASTEDRVNEQFF,TGTGCCAGCACCGAAGACAGGGTCAATGAGCAGTTCTTC
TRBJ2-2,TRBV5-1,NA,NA,CASSPLSRGSNTGELFF,TGCGCCAGCAGCCCCCTTTCGCGGGGCTCGAACACCGGGGAGCTGTTTTTT
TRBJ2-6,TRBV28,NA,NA,CASSSGANVLTF,TGTGCCAGTAGCTCTGGGGCCAACGTCCTGACTTTC
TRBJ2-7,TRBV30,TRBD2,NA,CAWAGLAGLYEQYF,TGTGCCTGGGCGGGGCTAGCGGGACTGTACGAGCAGTACTTC
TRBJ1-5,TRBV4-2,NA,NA,CASSQDAAGVQPQHF,TGTGCCAGCAGCCAAGATGCGGCAGGGGTTCAGCCCCAGCATTTT
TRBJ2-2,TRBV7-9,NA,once,CASSLFSGNTGELFF,TGTGCCAGCAGCTTATTTAGCGGGAACACCGGGGAGCTGTTTTTT
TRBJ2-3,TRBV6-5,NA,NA,CASSYGASTDTQYF,TGTGCCAGCAGTTACGGGGCTAGCACAGATACGCAGTATTTT
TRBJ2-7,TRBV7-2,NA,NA,CASSRDTSYEQYF,TGTGCCAGCAGCCGGGACACCTCCTACGAGCAGTACTTC
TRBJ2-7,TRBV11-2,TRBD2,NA,CASSLGGRINEQYF,TGTGCCAGCAGCTTAGGCGGGAGAATCAACGAGCAGTACTTC
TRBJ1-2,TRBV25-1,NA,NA,CASSEYTVGHSRYGYTF,TGTGCCAGCAGTGAATATACAGTGGGGCATAGCCGTTATGGCTACACCTTC
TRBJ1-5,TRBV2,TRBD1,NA,CASSQGANQPQHF,TGTGCCAGCAGCCAGGGGGCTAATCAGCCCCAGCATTTT
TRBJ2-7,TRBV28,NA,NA,CASKQGVLQYF,TGTGCCAGTAAACAGGGAGTTTTGCAGTACTTC